Listed here is a single TCR beta chain. By share, this clonotype ranks as medium-sized (0.01 to 0.1%). Its antigen remains undetermined. No base quality information exists; no much larger clone differs at one position. CDR1 is given as MGHRA and CDR2 as YSYEKL, both from the germline V gene. V and J are truncated by 0 bases and 4 bases respectively, leaving an intervening sequence of 15 bases. The CDR3 runs 16 amino acids, cysteine and phenylalanine included. CDR3 DNA is the only sequence kept; it has 48 bases, read in frame from the first base. This sample was taken from a study of prognosis after radiotherapy for stage I lung cancer (TCRdb year 2021). For the study in its entirety: Around 19 stage I NSCLC patients were enrolled in Nanjing, China, between early 2018 and January 2019. Squamous cell carcinoma histology was identified in 6 or 7 patients, and adenocarcinoma histology was identified in about a dozen patients. SBRT was given in 3 to 5 fractions with a biologically effective dose of at least 100 Gy, using image-guided IMRT or VMAT. The study sequenced roughly 40 blood samples from around 19 patients, one before and one after SBRT per patient. Newly diagnosed primary stage I lung tumors were present in some 15 patients, and oligometastatic NSCLC after surgical resection of the primary tumor was present in a few patients. Every patient was deemed medically inoperable, about a dozen because of comorbidities and more than 5 because they refused surgery. The cohort was made up of 10 to 15 men and more than 5 women, with a median age of approximately 74 years and an age range of 53 to 84 years. After SBRT, distant metastases developed in four of the 19 patients at a median of about seven months, while the remaining 15 patients had no significant progression. Peripheral blood TCR beta repertoires were profiled in stage I NSCLC patients before and after stereotactic body radiotherapy, and the repertoires were related to distant failure. No patient received concurrent therapy alongside SBRT.

What the work shows at the level of the full study, not this receptor alone: TRBV and TRBJ usage frequencies reportedly differed by metastasis status, in two V genes at baseline and in eight or nine V and two J genes after SBRT. Post-SBRT Shannon entropy and its change from baseline were lower in patients who developed distant metastases; baseline Shannon entropy was not associated with metastases. A decrease in unique TCR clone counts was observed after SBRT (median around 9,800 before versus roughly 6,900 after; Wilcoxon paired P=0.011). The study was limited by the small cohort and short follow-up, and independent validation of the study findings is required. All reported P values were unadjusted for multiple comparisons. Whether the expanded TCR clones were tumor-specific was not determined.

Two rounds of multiplex PCR on genomic DNA were used to amplify the TCR beta CDR3 region. The first PCR round used primers specific to each TRBV and TRBJ gene, and the primer sequences were filed in Chinese patent CN105087789A. The second PCR round used universal primers. The Roche High Pure PCR Template Preparation Kit was used to extract genomic DNA from the frozen PBMCs. The libraries underwent paired-end sequencing with 151 bp reads on an Illumina HiSeq 3000. The paper's processing steps were these. Raw reads lacking the multiplex PCR primer sequences were removed with CutAdapt. High-quality paired reads were merged into contigs with PEAR. By alignment to reference sequences, MiXCR assigned TRB V, D and J gene segments to each contig. CDR3 sequences were clustered by base quality and sequence similarity to remove sequencing errors. Diversity was measured as Shannon entropy normalized by the natural log of productive TCR sequence number. Clonality was defined as one minus Shannon entropy divided by the natural log of the number of unique clonotypes. Using the Youden index from ROC curves, the researchers picked the repertoire-metric cut-offs for progression-free survival, and all analyses were carried out in R 3.5.3. TCRdb applied fastp at Q25 and MiXCR to the public reads, then kept only in-frame beta chains. Every distinct CDR3 protein forms one entry, paired with its most common genes and DNA. These V and J calls rely on TCRdb rather than the paper's analysis. The sample profile shows under 15,000 distinct CDR3 sequences; nearly 55% of them were found once. Jointly, the top ten make up 20% to 25% of the sample.

No patient had a history of other malignancies or prior chemotherapy or radiotherapy, and all had node-negative disease on CT and PET/CT. At each of two time points, six milliliters of peripheral venous blood were collected into EDTA tubes. Ficoll-Paque Plus density-gradient centrifugation was used to isolate PBMCs. Samples were stored at -80°C immediately after collection until analysis. Sequencing was performed on PBMCs, taken before or after stereotactic body radiation therapy (not recorded which). This TCR was sampled from a donor aged 50 or older with non-small cell lung cancer. This sequence uses TRBV4-1 and TRBJ1-2; TRBD1 is a weak D gene call, 5 bases matching. The CDR3 amino acid sequence is: CASSQEWALRGYGYTF. The DNA sequence is TGCGCCAGCAGCCAAGAGTGGGCCCTGAGGGGCTATGGCTACACCTTC.